What follows are 6 T cell receptor beta chains derived from one specimen sequenced in a study of radiation and T cells in renal cell carcinoma. Repertoires were generated with immunoSEQ multiplex PCR, while TCRdb's copy carries only in-frame clones and drops some. The table records 65,000 or so clones, about 83% of them present only once. This sample's time point: blood 4 weeks post-SBRT, at nephrectomy. Sample treatment: 15 Gy SBRT to primary tumor, nephrectomy 4 weeks later. Here the sequenced sample was blood, taken from a patient whose treatment included radiotherapy and nephrectomy. These receptors came from a man in his fifties or sixties with renal cell carcinoma.

This clone was seen only a few times. The chain combines TRBV2 with TRBJ2-3, with TRBD2 as a possible D gene (6 bases). Germline lookup yields CDR1 SNHLY and CDR2 FYNNEI. The CDR3 spans 15 residues. V lost 7 bases and J 2 bases, leaving 16 bases between the germline ends. CDR3 loop: CASMLADPITDTQYF. The CDR3 DNA is TGTGCCAGCATGTTAGCGGACCCTATCACAGATACGCAGTATTTT. The entire variable domain, with the rest obtained from reference TRBV2 and TRBJ2-3, is as follows: EPEVTQTPSHQVTQMGQEVILRCVPISNHLYFYWYRQILGQKVEFLVSFYNNEISEKSEIFDDQFSVERPDGSNFTLKIRSTKLEDSAMYFCASMLADPITDTQYFGPGTRLTVL.

The J gene is TRBJ2-5, the V gene TRBV10-1; D gene unclear. TRBJ2-7 matches the DNA end more closely, so the J call is doubtful. The CDR3 loop spans 13 amino acids. Germline CDR1 reads WNHNN; CDR2 reads SYGVQD (reference sequence). The CDR3 sequence: CASSENRDYEQYF. CDR3 coding DNA: TGCGCCAGCAGTGAGAACAGAGACTACGAGCAGTACTTC.

The V and J genes are TRBV27 and TRBJ2-1, with 7 bases matching TRBD2. V was clipped by 0 bases and J by 10 bases; unmatched bases: 3. The CDR3 sequence is 13 residues long. Germline V gene lookup returns CDR1 MNHEY and CDR2 SMNVEV (reference sequence). In DNA, the CDR3 is TGTGCCAGCAGTTTATCGGGGGGGATAGAGCAGTTCTTC. Translated, it gives CASSLSGGIEQFF.

This clone was detected a few times. This sequence joins TRBV20-1 and TRBJ2-3; D is unclear. Germline V gives CDR1 DFQATT, CDR2 SNEGSKA (reference sequence). Trimming took 2 bases from V and 7 from J, leaving 7 bases between them. This CDR3 spans 11 amino acids. The CDR3 DNA sequence: TGCAGTGCTAGATCTGATTATACGCAGTATTTT. Translation gives CSARSDYTQYF.

The chain is built from TRBV11-3 and TRBJ2-1; D not certain. CDR3 length equals 15 residues. The V gene lost 5 bases and the J gene lost 1 base, with 12 bases spanning the gap. The germline V gene encodes CDR1 SGHNT and CDR2 YENEEA. The CDR3 nucleotides read TGTGCCAGCAGCCTTTTGCGGTTTTCCTACAATGAGCAGTTCTTC. Translating gives CASSLLRFSYNEQFF. Supplemented by reference TRBV11-3 and TRBJ2-1, the full variable domain reads EAGVVQSPRYKIIEKKQPVAFWCNPISGHNTLYWYLQNLGQGPELLIRYENEEAVDDSQLPKDRFSAERLKGVDSTLKIQPAELGDSAVYLCASSLLRFSYNEQFFGPGTRLTVL.

The chain links TRBV5-1 to TRBJ2-1; D is perhaps TRBD1 or TRBD2 (6 bases each). The ends were cut back, 0 bases at V and 11 bases at J, with 18 bases in the middle. There are 15 residues in the CDR3. Germline V gene data show CDR1 as SGHRS and CDR2 as YFSETQ. This chain's CDR3 is CASSLGGGTLGQQFF. The CDR3 DNA reads TGCGCCAGCAGCTTGGGAGGGGGGACACTAGGACAGCAGTTCTTC.